The entry that follows covers one T cell receptor (beta chain) sequence. The data are from a study of shared clonotypes between healthy human individuals. Data came from immunoSEQ multiplex PCR; TCRdb stores just in-frame clones and leaves some out. Of millions of clones detected, approximately 90% appear once; the ten largest clones hold more than 0.12%. In germline, CDR1 is SGHTA, CDR2 FQGNSA. Trimming cost V 4 bases and J 6 bases; bases outside gene matches: 7. The CDR3 is 17 amino acids. The material sequenced was naive CD4+ T cells sorted from blood. As to subset: CD45RA+ positively selected. The V and J genes are TRBV7-2 and TRBJ2-4; TRBD2 matches at 15 bases. The source of this sequence is a man younger than 35 in good health. The CDR3 loop is CASSSGLAGGPGNIQYF. CDR3 nucleotides: TGTGCCAGCAGCTCCGGACTAGCGGGAGGGCCGGGAAACATTCAGTACTTC.